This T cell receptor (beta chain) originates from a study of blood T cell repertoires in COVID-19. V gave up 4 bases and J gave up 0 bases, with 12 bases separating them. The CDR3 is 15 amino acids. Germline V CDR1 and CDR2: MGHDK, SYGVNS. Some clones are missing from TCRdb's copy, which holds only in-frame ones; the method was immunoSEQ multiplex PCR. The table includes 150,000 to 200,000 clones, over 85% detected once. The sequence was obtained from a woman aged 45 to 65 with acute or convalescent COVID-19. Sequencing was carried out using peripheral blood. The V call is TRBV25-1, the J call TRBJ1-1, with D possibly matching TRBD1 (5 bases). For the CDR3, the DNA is TGTGCCAGCAGTGCAGGGCCGATAATGAACACTGAAGCTTTCTTT. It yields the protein CASSAGPIMNTEAFF.